These 26 T cell receptor beta chains were all obtained from the same sample, sequenced in a study of T cells in narcolepsy. TCRdb keeps only in-frame clones here, not all; method: immunoSEQ multiplex PCR. The data show about 35,000 clones, 80% seen once. Material for sequencing was memory (CD45RA-) CD4+ T cells from blood. Receptor source: a human donor in good health.

The chain employs TRBV7-9 and TRBJ1-2; TRBD1 is a possible D gene (5 bases). Trimming left V 5 bases short and J 2 bases short, with 21 bases between. The CDR3 extends over 17 amino acids. Germline CDR1 SEHNR, CDR2 FQNEAQ (reference sequence). The CDR3: CASSPQAPEGSNYGYTF. For the CDR3, the DNA is TGTGCCAGCAGCCCCCAGGCTCCAGAGGGGTCCAACTATGGCTACACCTTC.

The rearrangement joins TRBV30 to TRBJ2-6; D perhaps matches TRBD1 (6 bases). V shed 2 bases and J shed 3 bases, with 14 bases lying between them. The CDR3 consists of 16 residues. Looked up from germline, CDR1 is GTSNPN and CDR2 is SVGIG (reference sequence). The CDR3 loop is CAWSFQGYGGANVLTF. CDR3 in DNA: TGTGCCTGGAGTTTCCAGGGGTACGGTGGGGCCAACGTCCTGACTTTC.

The gene calls are TRBV5-4 and TRBJ2-1; TRBD2 matches 8 bases. Germline lookup yields CDR1 SGHNT and CDR2 YYREEE (reference sequence). The CDR3 spans 14 residues. After removal of 4 bases from V and 4 bases from J, the junction contained 4 bases not matched to a gene. The CDR3 loop is CASSILADYNEQFF. The CDR3 nucleotides are TGTGCCAGCAGCATACTAGCGGATTACAATGAGCAGTTCTTC. Complete variable domain (other parts from reference TRBV5-4 and TRBJ2-1): ETGVTQSPTHLIKTRGQQVTLRCSSQSGHNTVSWYQQALGQGPQFIFQYYREEENGRGNFPPRFSGLQFPNYSSELNVNALELDDSALYLCASSILADYNEQFFGPGTRLTVL.

This clone rates as medium-sized. This chain connects TRBV5-8 to TRBJ2-7; 8 bases map to TRBD1. This CDR3 has 13 residues. The V gene's germline CDR1 is SGHTS and CDR2 YDEGEE. Trimming cost V 4 bases and J 6 bases; bases outside gene matches: 6. The CDR3 region has the DNA TGTGCCAGCAGCGCCCTTACAGGGGGCGAGCAGTACTTC. Protein: CASSALTGGEQYF.

This chain connects TRBV4-3 to TRBJ2-1, with D possibly matching TRBD1 (5 bases). From germline, CDR1 is LGHNA and CDR2 YSLEER. V lost 4 bases, J lost 4 bases, and 11 bases lay in between. The CDR3 extends over 14 amino acids. Here the CDR3 DNA reads TGCGCCAGCAGCCCATTAACAGGATACAATGAGCAGTTCTTC. Residues: CASSPLTGYNEQFF.

The CDR3 DNA reads TGTGCCAGCTCACCACTGTTAACAGGGGCCTATGGCTACACCTTC. It is translated as CASSPLLTGAYGYTF. The gene calls are TRBV18 and TRBJ1-2, with TRBD1 matching over 7 bases. The germline gives CDR1 KGHSH, CDR2 LQKENI. The CDR3 sequence is 15 residues long. J gave up 4 bases and V 1 base, and 6 bases lay outside the gene matches. Full variable domain (missing parts from reference TRBV18 and TRBJ1-2): NAGVMQNPRHLVRRRGQEARLRCSPMKGHSHVYWYRQLPEEGLKFMVYLQKENIIDESGMPKERFSAEFPKEGPSILRIQQVVRGDSAAYFCASSPLLTGAYGYTFGSGTRLTVV.

V usage is TRBV11-2 and J usage is TRBJ2-6, with D perhaps matching TRBD2 (7 bases). Germline V gene data show CDR1 as SGHAT and CDR2 as FQNNGV. CDR3 size: 14 residues. Trimming took 8 bases from V and 4 from J, leaving 12 bases between them. CDR3 nucleotide sequence: TGTGCCAGCGGGAGGGGGTCCGGGGCCAACGTCCTGACTTTC. The encoded protein is CASGRGSGANVLTF.

The chain combines TRBV6-6 with TRBJ2-7, with 13 nucleotides matching TRBD2. The germline V gene has CDR1 MNHNY and CDR2 SVGAGI (reference sequence). V dropped 6 bases and J dropped 3; count of bases not matched to a gene: 5. The CDR3 loop spans 15 amino acids. The CDR3 is CASSETSGRGYEQYF. The CDR3, as DNA: TGTGCCAGCAGCGAAACTAGCGGGAGGGGCTACGAGCAGTACTTC.

A few counts support this clone. The chain carries TRBV7-2 and TRBJ2-2, with 8 bases that match TRBD2. The CDR3 sequence is 16 residues long. Germline loops: CDR1 SGHTA, CDR2 FQGNSA. The ends lost 5 bases at V and 5 bases at J; junction bases unmatched: 10. This CDR3 is CASSRGGAGGTGELFF. The CDR3 nucleotides are TGTGCCAGCAGCCGCGGAGGCGCGGGAGGAACCGGGGAGCTGTTTTTT.

This clone showed up just a few times. The CDR3 bases are TGTGCCAGCAGCTCGGGCTACTCTGGAAACACCATATATTTT. Its translation is CASSSGYSGNTIYF. This chain uses TRBV7-2 with TRBJ1-3; D not certain. Germline V CDR1 and CDR2: SGHTA, FQGNSA. The CDR3 spans 14 residues. With 4 bases removed from V and 0 bases from J, the gap between germline ends came to 7 bases. The whole variable domain, remainder taken from reference TRBV7-2 and TRBJ1-3, is GAGVSQSPSNKVTEKGKDVELRCDPISGHTALYWYRQSLGQGLEFLIYFQGNSAPDKSGLPSDRFSAERTGGSVSTLTIQRTQQEDSAVYLCASSSGYSGNTIYFGEGSWLTVV.

V gene TRBV28 combines with J gene TRBJ1-5; 12 bases match TRBD1. The trim removed 6 bases at V and 7 bases at J, leaving 4 bases unmatched. This CDR3 region has 14 residues. In germline, CDR1 is MDHEN, CDR2 SYDVKM. The CDR3 nucleotides are TGTGCCAGCAGGGGGACAGGGGGCTGGCAGCCCCAGCATTTT. Its translation: CASRGTGGWQPQHF.

V and J are TRBV28 and TRBJ1-2; no clear D. This CDR3 spans 13 amino acids. Trimming removed 7 bases at V and 4 bases at J, with 13 bases between. Germline CDR1 is MDHEN and CDR2 is SYDVKM. The CDR3 coding sequence is TGTGCCAGCACCATTTTAGATTCCTATGGCTACACCTTC. This translates into CASTILDSYGYTF.

Worth noting for this clone: This specimen includes other DNA sequences encoding the same CDR3. V is TRBV27 and J is TRBJ1-5; no clear D gene. Trimming took 2 bases from V and 4 from J, leaving 6 bases between them. The germline CDR1 and CDR2 sequences are MNHEY and SMNVEV (reference sequence). The CDR3 has 13 residues. CDR3 in amino acids: CASSLRGNQPQHF. CDR3 sequence (DNA): TGTGCCAGCAGTTTACGAGGGAATCAGCCCCAGCATTTT.

This rearrangement joins TRBV28 to TRBJ2-3; TRBD1 agrees at 11 bases. CDR3 length equals 14 residues. Germline values: CDR1 MDHEN, CDR2 SYDVKM. The ends lost 8 bases at V and 4 bases at J; junction bases unmatched: 5. The CDR3 here is CASHGTGGPDTQYF. For the CDR3, the DNA is TGTGCCAGCCACGGGACAGGGGGGCCAGATACGCAGTATTTT.

The chain couples TRBV11-2 to TRBJ2-3; D is uncertain. CDR3 length: 12 amino acids. Between the trimmed V and J ends, which lost 3 bases and 3 bases, there was a span of 4 bases. Germline lookup yields CDR1 SGHAT and CDR2 FQNNGV. CDR3 in DNA: TGTGCCAGCAGCTTCGGGACAGATACGCAGTATTTT. Encoded protein: CASSFGTDTQYF.

This clone was detected once. V usage is TRBV6-1 and J usage is TRBJ2-3; D gene ambiguous. Germline-derived CDR1 and CDR2 are MNHNS and SASEGT. Trimming stripped 5 bases from V and 8 bases from J, with 11 bases between. The CDR3 totals 12 residues. In DNA form, the CDR3 reads TGTGCCAGCAGTACCGAGCTTGGTACGCAGTATTTT. Residues: CASSTELGTQYF.

J is TRBJ2-1 and V is TRBV18, with D unresolved. Germline V gene sequence: CDR1 KGHSH, CDR2 LQKENI. The CDR3 has 15 amino acids. Between the trimmed V and J ends, which lost 2 bases and 3 bases, there was a span of 11 bases. The CDR3 nucleotides read TGTGCCAGCTCACCAGATGTGGCAGGCTACAATGAGCAGTTCTTC. Residues: CASSPDVAGYNEQFF.

The V call is TRBV28, the J call TRBJ1-5; 9 bases align to TRBD1. Trimming at V came to 5 bases and at J to 4 bases, leaving 9 bases not matched to a gene. CDR1 is MDHEN and CDR2 is SYDVKM in the germline V gene. The CDR3 sequence is 16 residues long. The CDR3 protein is CASSLNRDRANQPQHF. The DNA of the CDR3 is TGTGCCAGCAGTCTCAACCGGGACAGGGCAAATCAGCCCCAGCATTTT.

The chain links TRBV6-6 to TRBJ2-2, with 10 bases identical to TRBD2. J gave up 6 bases and V 6 bases, and 10 bases lay outside the gene matches. The CDR3 totals 16 residues. Germline assignment: CDR1 MNHNY and CDR2 SVGAGI (reference sequence). CDR3 amino acids: CASRMGSGGAAGELFF. The DNA of the CDR3 is TGTGCCAGCAGGATGGGGAGCGGGGGGGCTGCCGGGGAGCTGTTTTTT.

This clone was detected only a few times. The junction shows a germline mismatch at one end, possibly a read error. This sequence joins TRBV7-3 and TRBJ1-2; D gene ambiguous. Germline values: CDR1 SGHTA, CDR2 FQGTGA. This CDR3 region has 10 residues. The CDR3 here is CASTSRPSRF. CDR3 DNA sequence: TGTGCCAGCACCTCTCGACCGTCCCGGTTC.

The chain carries TRBV7-2 and TRBJ2-5; D is possibly TRBD1 (7 bases). The germline CDR1 and CDR2 sequences are SGHTA and FQGNSA. The V end lost 10 bases, the J end lost 6 bases, and 18 bases lay between the germline ends. The CDR3 loop spans 13 amino acids. Written as DNA, the CDR3 is TGTGCCACCGCGGGACAGCCCGGGAAGACCCAGTACTTC. As protein: CATAGQPGKTQYF.

The chain uses TRBV27 and TRBJ2-3, with 12 nucleotides matching TRBD2. Germline V lookup: CDR1 MNHEY, CDR2 SMNVEV (reference sequence). The CDR3 contains 15 residues. Trimming removed 6 bases from V and 2 bases from J; junction bases left unmatched: 3. CDR3 loop: CASSLAGGNTDTQYF. CDR3 DNA: TGTGCCAGCAGCCTAGCGGGAGGGAACACAGATACGCAGTATTTT.

The rearrangement links TRBV27 to TRBJ1-4, with no clear D. The CDR3 covers 13 residues. Germline CDR1 and CDR2: MNHEY and SMNVEV (reference sequence). The ends were cut back, 8 bases at V and 4 bases at J, with 11 bases in the middle. CDR3 sequence: CASSGSYNEKLFF. The CDR3 DNA reads as TGTGCCAGCTCCGGGTCCTATAATGAAAAACTGTTTTTT. The complete variable domain, with remaining parts taken from reference TRBV27 and TRBJ1-4, reads EAQVTQNPRYLITVTGKKLTVTCSQNMNHEYMSWYRQDPGLGLRQIYYSMNVEVTDKGDVPEGYKVSRKEKRNFPLILESPSPNQTSLYFCASSGSYNEKLFFGSGTQLSVL.

V and J are TRBV5-1 and TRBJ1-1; TRBD1 matches at 7 bases. The CDR3 runs 14 residues. Germline V lookup: CDR1 SGHRS, CDR2 YFSETQ. With 4 bases clipped from V and 5 bases from J, the junction kept 8 bases outside the gene matches. DNA of the CDR3: TGCGCCAGCAGCGGAACAGGGGCTGGGACTGAAGCTTTCTTT. Residues: CASSGTGAGTEAFF.

The chain links TRBV18 to TRBJ1-1; maybe TRBD1 (6 bases). The V and J ends lost 4 bases and 6 bases respectively, with 18 bases between them. The germline CDR1 and CDR2 sequences are KGHSH and LQKENI. This CDR3 contains 15 residues. This CDR3 reads CASSHEQGSLPEAFF. In DNA, the CDR3 is TGTGCCAGCTCACACGAACAGGGATCGCTTCCTGAAGCTTTCTTT.

The chain recombines TRBV28 with TRBJ2-3; D is unresolved. V shed 7 bases and J shed 5 bases, with 10 bases lying between them. Germline V gene lookup returns CDR1 MDHEN and CDR2 SYDVKM. The CDR3 spans 12 residues. The CDR3 DNA reads as TGTGCCAGCACTGGTGTACGAGATACGCAGTATTTT. The encoded protein is CASTGVRDTQYF.